The clone carrying this TCR beta chain was observed a handful of times. Its antigen is currently unknown. The CDR3 has 14 amino acids. Germline-derived CDR1 and CDR2 are MDHEN and SYDVKM. Trimming cost V 5 bases and J 2 bases; bases outside gene matches: 5. This sample is drawn from a study of cytomegalovirus exposure and HLA in healthy donors. Findings of the study overall: Analysis was carried out at a later point, and it linked a missense DCLRE1C variant to TCR beta V- and J-gene trimming. It was reported in a later analysis that an Asian-associated ancestry cluster showed fewer N-insertions than the roughly 660-donor mean. Sequencing depth across donors, presence/absence analyses assumed, was roughly uniform.

60 Vbeta and 13 Jbeta primers were used in PCR. In the authors' workflow: It was a later analysis that counted 83 million or so unique TCR beta chains, of which some 9.9 million were shared. The data were produced by immunoSEQ multiplex PCR, yet TCRdb's version contains in-frame clones alone and is incomplete. From that table come the V and J calls and clone size; the DNA was used to work out D and trimming. The sample consists of approximately 180,000 clones, about 80% of them appearing once. The sample taken for sequencing was PBMCs. The chain recombines TRBV28 with TRBJ2-7; the match to TRBD2 covers 8 bases. This TCR came from a woman younger than 45 in good health and CMV-seropositive. DNA of the CDR3: TGTGCCAGCAGTCGACCAGCGGGAGCCTACGAGCAGTACTTC. It is translated as CASSRPAGAYEQYF.